Sequencing of this T cell receptor beta chain was carried out in a study of cytomegalovirus exposure and HLA in healthy donors. Study-wide results and caveats: What a later analysis showed was that several of the most significant clusters appeared linked to common viral pathogens.

V lost 0 bases to trimming and J lost 5 bases, with 17 bases between them. Germline CDR1 reads MGHRA; CDR2 reads YSYEKL. CDR3 length: 17 amino acids. The study ran its PCR with 60 Vbeta and 13 Jbeta primers. Clones were sequenced by immunoSEQ multiplex PCR, and TCRdb holds only the in-frame ones, with some missing. The sample contains 45,000 to 60,000 clones, around three quarters of which appear only once. Only a few counts were recorded for this clone. As yet, its antigen is unknown. This clonotype was obtained from a man aged 30 to 39 in good health and CMV-seropositive. The specimen was PBMCs. V and J are TRBV4-1 and TRBJ1-3, with a possible D match to TRBD1 (6 bases). The CDR3 DNA is TGCGCCAGCAGCCAAGATGAAGGCAGGGGCAAGAGAAACACCATATATTTT. Amino acid sequence: CASSQDEGRGKRNTIYF.